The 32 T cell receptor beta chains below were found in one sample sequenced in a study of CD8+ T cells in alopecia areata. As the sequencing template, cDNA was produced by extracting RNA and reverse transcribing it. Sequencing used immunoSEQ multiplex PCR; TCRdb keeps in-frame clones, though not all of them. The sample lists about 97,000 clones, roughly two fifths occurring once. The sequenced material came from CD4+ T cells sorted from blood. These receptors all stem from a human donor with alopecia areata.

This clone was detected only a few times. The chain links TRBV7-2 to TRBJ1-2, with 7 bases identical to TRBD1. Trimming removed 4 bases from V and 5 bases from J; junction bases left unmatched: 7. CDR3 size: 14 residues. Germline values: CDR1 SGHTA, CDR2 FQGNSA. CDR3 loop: CASSSAGTAYGYTF. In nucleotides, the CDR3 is TGTGCCAGCAGCTCCGCCGGGACAGCATATGGCTACACCTTC.

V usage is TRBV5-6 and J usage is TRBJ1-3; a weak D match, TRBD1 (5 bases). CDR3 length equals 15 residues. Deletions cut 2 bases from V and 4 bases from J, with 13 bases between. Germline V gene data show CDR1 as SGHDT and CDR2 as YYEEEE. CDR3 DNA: TGTGCCAGCAGCTTCTTGGGGCCGTCCGGAAACACCATATATTTT. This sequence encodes CASSFLGPSGNTIYF. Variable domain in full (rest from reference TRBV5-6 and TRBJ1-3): DAGVTQSPTHLIKTRGQQVTLRCSPKSGHDTVSWYQQALGQGPQFIFQYYEEEERQRGNFPDRFSGHQFPNYSSELNVNALLLGDSALYLCASSFLGPSGNTIYFGEGSWLTVV.

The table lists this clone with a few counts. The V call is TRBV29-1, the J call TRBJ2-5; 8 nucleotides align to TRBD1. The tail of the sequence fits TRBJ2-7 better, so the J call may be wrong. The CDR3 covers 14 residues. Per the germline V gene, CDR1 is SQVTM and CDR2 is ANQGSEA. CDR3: CSVKGQVKSYEQYF. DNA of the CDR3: TGCAGCGTCAAGGGACAGGTGAAAAGCTACGAGCAGTACTTC.

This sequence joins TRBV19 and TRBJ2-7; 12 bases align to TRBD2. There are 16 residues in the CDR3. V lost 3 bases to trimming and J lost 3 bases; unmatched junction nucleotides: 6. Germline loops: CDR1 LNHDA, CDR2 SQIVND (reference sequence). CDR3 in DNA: TGTGCCAGTAGTATCGGGGGGACTAGCGGGCTCTACGAGCAGTACTTC. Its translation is CASSIGGTSGLYEQYF.

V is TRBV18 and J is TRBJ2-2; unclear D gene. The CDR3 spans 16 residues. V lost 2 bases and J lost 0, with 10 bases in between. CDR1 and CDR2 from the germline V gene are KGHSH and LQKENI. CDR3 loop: CASSPSFNSNTGELFF. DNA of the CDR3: TGTGCCAGCTCACCAAGTTTCAATTCGAACACCGGGGAGCTGTTTTTT. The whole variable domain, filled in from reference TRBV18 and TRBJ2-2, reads NAGVMQNPRHLVRRRGQEARLRCSPMKGHSHVYWYRQLPEEGLKFMVYLQKENIIDESGMPKERFSAEFPKEGPSILRIQQVVRGDSAAYFCASSPSFNSNTGELFFGEGSRLTVL.

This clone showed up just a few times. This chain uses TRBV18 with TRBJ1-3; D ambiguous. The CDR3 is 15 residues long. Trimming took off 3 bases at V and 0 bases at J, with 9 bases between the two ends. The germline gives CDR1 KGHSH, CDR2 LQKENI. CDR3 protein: CASSPPIRSGNTIYF. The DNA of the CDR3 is TGTGCCAGCTCACCCCCGATACGCTCTGGAAACACCATATATTTT.

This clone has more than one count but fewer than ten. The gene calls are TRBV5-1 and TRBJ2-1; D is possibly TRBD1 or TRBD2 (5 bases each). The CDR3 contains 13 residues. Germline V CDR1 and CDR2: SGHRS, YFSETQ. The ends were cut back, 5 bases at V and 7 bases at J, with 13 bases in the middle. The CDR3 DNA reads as TGCGCCAGCAGTAAGGGGCGAGGGAATGAGCAGTTCTTC. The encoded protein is CASSKGRGNEQFF.

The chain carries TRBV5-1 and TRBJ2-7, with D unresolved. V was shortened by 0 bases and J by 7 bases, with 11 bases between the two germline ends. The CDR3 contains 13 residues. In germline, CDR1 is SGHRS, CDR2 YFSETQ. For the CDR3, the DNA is TGCGCCAGCAGCTTGGAAACCCTAACGGAGCAGTACTTC. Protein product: CASSLETLTEQYF.

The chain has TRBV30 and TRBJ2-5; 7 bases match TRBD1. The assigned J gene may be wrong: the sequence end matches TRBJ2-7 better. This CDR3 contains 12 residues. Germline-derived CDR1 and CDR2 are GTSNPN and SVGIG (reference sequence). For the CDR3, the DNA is TGTGCCTGGAGCGACAGGGCCCACGAGCAGTACTTC. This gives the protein CAWSDRAHEQYF.

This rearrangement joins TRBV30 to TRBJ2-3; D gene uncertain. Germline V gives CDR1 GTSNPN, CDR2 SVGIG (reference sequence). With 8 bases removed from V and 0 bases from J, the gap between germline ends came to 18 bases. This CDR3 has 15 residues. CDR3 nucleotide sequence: TGTGCCGGTTGGAGAGGCGGAACGAGCACAGATACGCAGTATTTT. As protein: CAGWRGGTSTDTQYF.

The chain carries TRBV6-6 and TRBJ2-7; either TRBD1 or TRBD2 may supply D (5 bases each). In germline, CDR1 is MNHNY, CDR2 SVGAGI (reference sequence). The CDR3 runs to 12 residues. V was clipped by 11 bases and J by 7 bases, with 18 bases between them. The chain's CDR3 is CAAGTVLREQYF. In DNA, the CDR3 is TGTGCCGCCGGGACCGTACTACGGGAGCAGTACTTC.

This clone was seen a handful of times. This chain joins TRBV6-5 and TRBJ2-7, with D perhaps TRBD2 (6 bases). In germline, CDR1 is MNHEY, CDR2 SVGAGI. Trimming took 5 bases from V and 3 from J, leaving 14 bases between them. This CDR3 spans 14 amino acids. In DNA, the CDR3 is TGTGCCAGCAGTCCCGGGACTTCAAGCTACGAGCAGTACTTC. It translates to CASSPGTSSYEQYF.

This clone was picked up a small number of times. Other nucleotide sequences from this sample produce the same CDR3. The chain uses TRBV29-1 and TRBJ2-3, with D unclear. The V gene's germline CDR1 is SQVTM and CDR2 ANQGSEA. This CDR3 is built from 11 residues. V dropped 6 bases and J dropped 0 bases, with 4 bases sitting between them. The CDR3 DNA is TGCAGCGTAGATAGCACAGATACGCAGTATTTT. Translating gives CSVDSTDTQYF.

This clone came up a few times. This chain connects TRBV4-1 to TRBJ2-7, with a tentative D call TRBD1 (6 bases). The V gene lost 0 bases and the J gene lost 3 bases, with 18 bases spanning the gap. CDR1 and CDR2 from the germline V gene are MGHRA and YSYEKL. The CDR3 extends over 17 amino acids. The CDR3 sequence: CASSQDGQGPTNYEQYF. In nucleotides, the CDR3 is TGCGCCAGCAGCCAAGATGGGCAGGGGCCGACCAACTACGAGCAGTACTTC.

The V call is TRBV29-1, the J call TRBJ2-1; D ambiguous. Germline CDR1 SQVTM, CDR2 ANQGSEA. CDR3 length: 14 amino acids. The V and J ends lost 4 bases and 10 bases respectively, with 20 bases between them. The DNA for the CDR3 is TGCAGCGTTGCGGGCTTGATACGCCTGAAAGAGCAGTTCTTC. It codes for CSVAGLIRLKEQFF.

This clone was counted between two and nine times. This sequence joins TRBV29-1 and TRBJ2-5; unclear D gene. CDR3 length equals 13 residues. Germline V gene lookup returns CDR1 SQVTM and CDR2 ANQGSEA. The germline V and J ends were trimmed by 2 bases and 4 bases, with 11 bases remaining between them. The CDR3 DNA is TGCAGCGTTGAATGGCGCCATAGAGAGACCCAGTACTTC. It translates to CSVEWRHRETQYF.

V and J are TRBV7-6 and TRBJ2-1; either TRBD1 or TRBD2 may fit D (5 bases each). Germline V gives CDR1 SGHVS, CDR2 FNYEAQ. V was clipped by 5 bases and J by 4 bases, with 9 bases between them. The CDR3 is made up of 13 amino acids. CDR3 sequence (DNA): TGTGCCAGCAGCAGGGGACGATACAATGAGCAGTTCTTC. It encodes CASSRGRYNEQFF.

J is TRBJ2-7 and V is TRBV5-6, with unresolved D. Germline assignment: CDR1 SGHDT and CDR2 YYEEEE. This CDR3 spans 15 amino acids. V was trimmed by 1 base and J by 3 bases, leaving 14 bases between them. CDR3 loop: CASSLLMGSIYEQYF. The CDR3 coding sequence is TGTGCCAGCAGCTTGTTAATGGGTAGCATCTACGAGCAGTACTTC.

The CDR3 bases are TGTGCCAGCATCCGGACGTCGTCCTACAATGAGCAGTTCTTC. This codes for CASIRTSSYNEQFF. V is TRBV2 and J is TRBJ2-1; D gene ambiguous. CDR3 size: 14 residues. Trimming left V 7 bases short and J 1 base short, with 11 bases between. Per germline, CDR1 SNHLY and CDR2 FYNNEI.

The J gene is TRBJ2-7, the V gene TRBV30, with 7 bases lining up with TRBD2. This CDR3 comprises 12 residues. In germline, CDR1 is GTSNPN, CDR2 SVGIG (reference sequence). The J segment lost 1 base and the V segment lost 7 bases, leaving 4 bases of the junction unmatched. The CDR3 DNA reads TGTGCCTTGGGGGGGTCTTCCTACGAGCAGTACTTC. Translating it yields CALGGSSYEQYF.

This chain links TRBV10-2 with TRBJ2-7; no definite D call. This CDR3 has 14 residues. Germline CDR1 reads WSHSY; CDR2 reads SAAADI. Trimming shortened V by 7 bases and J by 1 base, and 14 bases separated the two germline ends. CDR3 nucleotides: TGCGCCAGCATCCCCCCAGACGGGTCCTACGAGCAGTACTTC. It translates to CASIPPDGSYEQYF.

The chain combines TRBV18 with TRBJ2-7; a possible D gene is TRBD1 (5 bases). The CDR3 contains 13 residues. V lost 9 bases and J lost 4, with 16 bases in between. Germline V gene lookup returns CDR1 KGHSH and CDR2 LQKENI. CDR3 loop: CASVTMQGYEQYF. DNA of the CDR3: TGTGCCAGTGTCACCATGCAGGGATACGAGCAGTACTTC.

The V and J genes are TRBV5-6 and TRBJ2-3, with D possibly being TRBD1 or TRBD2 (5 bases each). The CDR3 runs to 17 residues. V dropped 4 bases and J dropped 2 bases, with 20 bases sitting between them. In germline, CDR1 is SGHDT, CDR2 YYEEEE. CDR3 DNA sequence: TGTGCCAGCAGCCTCTCCCAGTCGGGGCTCAACACAGATACGCAGTATTTT. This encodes CASSLSQSGLNTDTQYF. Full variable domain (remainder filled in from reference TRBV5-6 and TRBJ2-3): DAGVTQSPTHLIKTRGQQVTLRCSPKSGHDTVSWYQQALGQGPQFIFQYYEEEERQRGNFPDRFSGHQFPNYSSELNVNALLLGDSALYLCASSLSQSGLNTDTQYFGPGTRLTVL.

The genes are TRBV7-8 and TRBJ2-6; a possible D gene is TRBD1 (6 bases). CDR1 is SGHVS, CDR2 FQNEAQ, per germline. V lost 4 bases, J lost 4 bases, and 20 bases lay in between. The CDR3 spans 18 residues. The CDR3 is CASSSKASTGNGANVLTF. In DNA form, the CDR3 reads TGTGCCAGCAGCTCAAAGGCCTCTACAGGGAACGGGGCCAACGTCCTGACTTTC.

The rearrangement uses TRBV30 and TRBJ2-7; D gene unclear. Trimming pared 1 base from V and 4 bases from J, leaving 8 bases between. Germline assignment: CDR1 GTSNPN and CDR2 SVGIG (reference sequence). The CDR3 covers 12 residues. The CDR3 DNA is TGTGCCTGGAGTGCTAGTGGGTACGAGCAGTACTTC. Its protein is CAWSASGYEQYF.

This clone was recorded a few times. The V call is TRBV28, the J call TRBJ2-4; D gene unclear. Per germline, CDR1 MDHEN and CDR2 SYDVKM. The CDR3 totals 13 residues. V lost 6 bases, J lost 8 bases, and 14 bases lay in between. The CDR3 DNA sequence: TGTGCCAGCAGCTCGTCCCCCCGAGACATTCAGTACTTC. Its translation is CASSSSPRDIQYF.

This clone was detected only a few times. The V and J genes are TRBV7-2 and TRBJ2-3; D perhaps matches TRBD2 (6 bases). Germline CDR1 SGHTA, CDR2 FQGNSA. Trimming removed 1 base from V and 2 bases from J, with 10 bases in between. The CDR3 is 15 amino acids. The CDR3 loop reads CASSLVGGTTDTQYF. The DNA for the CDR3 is TGTGCCAGCAGCTTAGTGGGGGGAACCACAGATACGCAGTATTTT.

The CDR3 reads CASSLDSGANVLTF. In nucleotides, the CDR3 is TGTGCCAGCAGCCTTGACTCTGGGGCCAACGTCCTGACTTTC. V is TRBV7-2 and J is TRBJ2-6; no definite D call. CDR3 length: 14 amino acids. In germline, CDR1 is SGHTA, CDR2 FQGNSA. V lost 5 bases, J lost 0 bases, and 5 bases lay in between. The full variable domain, with the rest looked up from reference TRBV7-2 and TRBJ2-6, is GAGVSQSPSNKVTEKGKDVELRCDPISGHTALYWYRQSLGQGLEFLIYFQGNSAPDKSGLPSDRFSAERTGGSVSTLTIQRTQQEDSAVYLCASSLDSGANVLTFGAGSRLTVL.

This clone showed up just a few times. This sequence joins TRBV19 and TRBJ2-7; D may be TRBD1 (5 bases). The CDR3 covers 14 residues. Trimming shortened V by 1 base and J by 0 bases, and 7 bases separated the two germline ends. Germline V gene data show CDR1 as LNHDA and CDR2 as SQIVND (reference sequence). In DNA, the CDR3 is TGTGCCAGTAGTATAGGCGACAGCTCCTACGAGCAGTACTTC. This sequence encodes CASSIGDSSYEQYF. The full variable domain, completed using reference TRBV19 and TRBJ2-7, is DGGITQSPKYLFRKEGQNVTLSCEQNLNHDAMYWYRQDPGQGLRLIYYSQIVNDFQKGDIAEGYSVSREKKESFPLTVTSAQKNPTAFYLCASSIGDSSYEQYFGPGTRLTVT.

DNA for the CDR3: TGCGCCAGCAGCCTAAGGACTAGCGGGAACTACGAGCAGTACTTC. Encoded protein: CASSLRTSGNYEQYF. V usage is TRBV5-1 and J usage is TRBJ2-7, with 12 bases lining up with TRBD2. Per the germline V gene, CDR1 is SGHRS and CDR2 is YFSETQ. V lost 4 bases, J lost 3 bases, and 5 bases stayed unmatched. The CDR3 has 15 residues.

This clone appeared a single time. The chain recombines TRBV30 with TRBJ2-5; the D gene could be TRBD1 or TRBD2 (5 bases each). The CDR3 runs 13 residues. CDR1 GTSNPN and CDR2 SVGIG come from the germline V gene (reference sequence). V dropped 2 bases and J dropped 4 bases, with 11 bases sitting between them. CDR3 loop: CAWSRKGRETQYF. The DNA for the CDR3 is TGTGCCTGGAGTAGAAAGGGGAGAGAGACCCAGTACTTC.

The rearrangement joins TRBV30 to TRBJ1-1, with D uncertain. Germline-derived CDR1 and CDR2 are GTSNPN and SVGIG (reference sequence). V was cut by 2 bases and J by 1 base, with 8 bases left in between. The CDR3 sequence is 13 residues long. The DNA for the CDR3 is TGTGCCTGGAGTTCGGGTAAGAACACTGAAGCTTTCTTT. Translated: CAWSSGKNTEAFF.